These 2 T cell receptor beta chains share one sample of origin, sequenced in a study of T cell clonotyping in hematopoietic cell transplantation. The method was immunoSEQ multiplex PCR; TCRdb's version includes in-frame clones alone and lacks a portion of them. The repertoire holds 7,500 to 8,500 clones, with around 94% as singletons. Sample: PBMCs, taken 180 days after allogeneic stem cell transplant. The receptor set was obtained from a female patient aged 45-60 years who had an allogeneic stem cell transplant from an unrelated donor, so the T cells may come from the graft donor. Some clones in this sample may be carry-over from other donors' samples.

The chain joins TRBV5-1 to TRBJ2-7; possibly TRBD1 for D (6 bases). V was shortened by 3 bases and J by 2 bases, with 12 bases between the two germline ends. Germline V gene sequence: CDR1 SGHRS, CDR2 YFSETQ. The length of the CDR3 is 14 residues. The CDR3 here is CASSSDSFPYEQYF. The DNA for the CDR3 is TGCGCCAGCAGCTCGGACAGCTTCCCCTACGAGCAGTACTTC.

The DNA for the CDR3 is TGTGCCAGCTCAAGACAGTCCTACGAGCAGTACGTC. As protein: CASSRQSYEQYV. The V and J genes are TRBV18 and TRBJ2-7; a possible D gene is TRBD1 (5 bases). V lost 5 bases, J lost 1 base, and 6 bases lay in between. The CDR3 consists of 12 residues. Germline values: CDR1 KGHSH, CDR2 LQKENI.